Reported below is one TCR beta chain. The data were obtained in a study of blood T cell repertoires in COVID-19. The overall study: T cells, B-cell-depleted T cells, or PBMCs supplied cDNA or gDNA.

Original processing notes: For nucleated cells, counts were estimated from reference gene primer amplification. Clones were sequenced by immunoSEQ multiplex PCR, and TCRdb holds only the in-frame ones, with some missing. V and J calls and clone size are given by that table; D and trimming were obtained from the DNA. The repertoire includes 85,000 to 95,000 clones, roughly 83% of them detected once, and roughly 27% sits in the top ten. V lost 0 bases, J lost 1 base, and 8 bases lay in between. The CDR3 extends over 14 amino acids. Germline V gene sequence: CDR1 SGDLS, CDR2 YYNGEE. The chain joins TRBV9 to TRBJ2-7; TRBD2 is a possible D gene (5 bases). The sequence was collected from a human donor in a cohort sampled during active COVID-19. The specimen sequenced was peripheral blood. The CDR3 DNA follows: TGTGCCAGCAGCGTAGAGGGCGGGTCCTACGAGCAGTACTTC. This translates into CASSVEGGSYEQYF.